The T cell receptor (beta chain) described here comes from a study of vaccination and CD4 T cells after COVID-19. The overall study: Overlapping spike peptides of SARS-CoV-2, HCoV-NL63, HCoV-OC43 and HCoV-229E were used, and cells were stimulated with them. Controls used CEFX viral epitopes (positive), HIV-1 Nef peptides (negative), or no peptide.

Details on this clonotype: Antigen specificity is unknown.

Specified treatment: approximately 11-day PBMC culture with coronavirus spike peptide pools or control peptides (ViraFEST assay). For ViraFEST, peptide pools expanded antigen-specific T cells, after which the TCRs were sequenced. Cultured CD4+ T-cell DNA underwent Oncomine TCR Beta short-read sequencing. From CD4+ T cells that had been cultured, genomic DNA was extracted. TCRdb called the PCR reads again in MiXCR, with one record for every CDR3 protein. The table has roughly 8,900 distinct CDR3 sequences, under 65% seen once. The CDR3 sequence is 13 residues long. Germline CDR1 MNHEY, CDR2 SMNVEV (reference sequence). Trimming stripped 0 bases from V and 7 bases from J, with 7 bases between.

The TCR sequence derives from a human donor who had recovered from COVID-19. The rearrangement uses TRBV27 and TRBJ2-1, with D hard to call. What was sequenced was CD4+ T cells from blood, cultured in vitro. The chain's CDR3 is CASSLSTRNEQFF. DNA for the CDR3: TGTGCCAGCAGTTTATCGACGCGAAATGAGCAGTTCTTC.